The 6 T cell receptor beta chains below were found in one sample sequenced in a study of T cells in tumors after PD-1 blockade. Clones were read by immunoSEQ multiplex PCR, and TCRdb kept only the in-frame ones, dropping some. The data contain some 25,000 clones, around four fifths of them singletons. The sequences come from PBMCs, collected after anti-PD-1 treatment. These receptors were taken from a human donor with basal cell carcinoma.

The chain carries TRBV7-9 and TRBJ2-7; tentative D call: TRBD1 (6 bases). V shed 7 bases and J shed 4 bases, with 11 bases lying between them. This CDR3 has 12 residues. In germline, CDR1 is SEHNR, CDR2 FQNEAQ (reference sequence). The CDR3 region is CASTTGLYEQYF. Here the CDR3 DNA reads TGTGCCAGCACCACAGGGTTATACGAGCAGTACTTC. Looking up the rest from reference TRBV7-9 and TRBJ2-7 gives the full variable domain: DTGVSQNPRHKITKRGQNVTFRCDPISEHNRLYWYRQTLGQGPEFLTYFQNEAQLEKSRLLSDRFSAERPKGSFSTLEIQRTEQGDSAMYLCASTTGLYEQYFGPGTRLTVT.

The V and J genes are TRBV6-5 and TRBJ1-6; TRBD1 matches at 8 bases. V was pared by 6 bases and J by 10 bases, with 8 bases of the junction left unmatched. CDR3 length: 14 residues. Germline V gene data show CDR1 as MNHEY and CDR2 as SVGAGI. The CDR3: CASSPTGVRSPLHF. CDR3 nucleotide sequence: TGTGCCAGCAGCCCGACAGGGGTCAGATCACCCCTCCACTTT.

This chain links TRBV18 with TRBJ2-6; either TRBD1 or TRBD2 may fit D (5 bases each). The CDR3 runs to 16 residues. Between the trimmed V and J ends, which lost 3 bases and 0 bases, there was a span of 9 bases. Germline CDR1 is KGHSH and CDR2 is LQKENI. This chain's CDR3 is CASSPQGVSGANVLTF. The CDR3 DNA sequence: TGTGCCAGCTCACCCCAGGGAGTCTCTGGGGCCAACGTCCTGACTTTC. The full variable domain, in which reference TRBV18 and TRBJ2-6 provide the parts outside the CDR3, is NAGVMQNPRHLVRRRGQEARLRCSPMKGHSHVYWYRQLPEEGLKFMVYLQKENIIDESGMPKERFSAEFPKEGPSILRIQQVVRGDSAAYFCASSPQGVSGANVLTFGAGSRLTVL.

The chain carries TRBV6-1 and TRBJ1-1; 9 bases agree with TRBD1. V trimming: 5 bases; J trimming: 4 bases; junction bases outside the gene matches: 8. This CDR3 region has 15 residues. Per germline, CDR1 MNHNS and CDR2 SASEGT. CDR3 DNA: TGTGCCAGCAGTTCCAACAGGGGGCTGGGCACTGAAGCTTTCTTT. Translation gives CASSSNRGLGTEAFF.

The rearrangement joins TRBV19 to TRBJ1-5; D not resolved. V lost 0 bases, J lost 0 bases, and 9 bases lay in between. CDR3 length: 16 amino acids. From germline, CDR1 is LNHDA and CDR2 SQIVND (reference sequence). The CDR3 DNA reads as TGTGCCAGTAGTATAGATGGTCAACCTAGCAATCAGCCCCAGCATTTT. Translation gives CASSIDGQPSNQPQHF.

This rearrangement joins TRBV14 to TRBJ2-1; maybe TRBD2 (5 bases). Germline CDR1 is SGHDN and CDR2 is FVKESK. The CDR3 sequence is 15 residues long. V was pared by 2 bases and J by 0 bases, with 8 bases between. CDR3 sequence: CASSQLLGSYNEQFF. The CDR3 DNA reads TGTGCCAGCAGCCAACTACTAGGCTCCTACAATGAGCAGTTCTTC.